This TCR beta chain was documented in a study of cytomegalovirus exposure and HLA in healthy donors. PCR used 60 Vbeta primers and 13 Jbeta primers. Data came from immunoSEQ multiplex PCR; TCRdb stores just in-frame clones and leaves some out. The top ten clones hold over 1.5% of a sample with 150,000 to 200,000 clones, 82% of them seen once. To note about this clone: Its antigen is still unknown.

The germline gives CDR1 PRHDT, CDR2 FYEKMQ (reference sequence). This CDR3 is built from 18 residues. V was shortened by 2 bases and J by 0 bases, with 18 bases between the two germline ends. Study-wide points: There were a few CMV-associated chains whose specificity for CMV antigens was confirmed in vitro. Listed as cytomegalovirus-associated were 150 to 200 TCR beta chains. Most observed TCR sequences were rare, whereas some public TCRs were detected in many donors.

The chain carries TRBV13 and TRBJ2-3; a possible D gene is TRBD2 (5 bases). The clonotype was recovered from a man in his forties or fifties in good health and CMV-seronegative. Material: PBMCs. The CDR3 DNA follows: TGTGCCAGCAGCTTAATATTTAGGGAGAAGGGTAGCACAGATACGCAGTATTTT. It translates to CASSLIFREKGSTDTQYF.